The T cell receptor beta chain under discussion was sequenced for a study of blood T cell repertoires in COVID-19. Study overall: COVID-19 samples, acute and convalescent, were from the United States, Italy and Spain.

Per the authors' pipeline: For nucleated cells, counts were estimated from reference gene primer amplification. Produced via immunoSEQ multiplex PCR; TCRdb's table is partial and in-frame only. The DNA gave D and trimming, while V, J and clone size come from that table. Of fewer than 250,000 clones listed, around nine tenths are singletons. Deletions cut 5 bases from V and 7 bases from J, with 23 bases between. Germline V gives CDR1 SEHNR, CDR2 FQNEAQ (reference sequence). The CDR3 is 16 residues long. The chain joins TRBV7-9 to TRBJ1-2; D perhaps matches TRBD1 (5 bases). This clonotype was sampled from a woman aged 60 to 75 with acute or convalescent COVID-19. The sample taken for sequencing was peripheral blood. In DNA, the CDR3 is TGTGCCAGCAGCCCACTGGACCCGGTGGGGCCTACTGGCTACACCTTC. Translated, it gives CASSPLDPVGPTGYTF.